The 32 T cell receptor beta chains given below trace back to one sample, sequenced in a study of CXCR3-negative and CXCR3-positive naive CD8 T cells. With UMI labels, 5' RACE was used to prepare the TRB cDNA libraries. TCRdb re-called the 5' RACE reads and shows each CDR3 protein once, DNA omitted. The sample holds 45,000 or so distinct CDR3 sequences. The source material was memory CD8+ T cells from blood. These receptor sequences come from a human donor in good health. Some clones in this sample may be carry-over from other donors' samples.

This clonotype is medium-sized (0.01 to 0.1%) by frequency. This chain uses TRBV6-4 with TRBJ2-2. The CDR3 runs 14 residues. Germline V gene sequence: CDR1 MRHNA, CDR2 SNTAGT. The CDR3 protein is CASSDSTNTGELFF.

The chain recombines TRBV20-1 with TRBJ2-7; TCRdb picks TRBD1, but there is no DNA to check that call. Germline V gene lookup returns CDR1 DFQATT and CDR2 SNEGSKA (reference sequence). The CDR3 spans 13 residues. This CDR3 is CSARYRGNPEQYF.

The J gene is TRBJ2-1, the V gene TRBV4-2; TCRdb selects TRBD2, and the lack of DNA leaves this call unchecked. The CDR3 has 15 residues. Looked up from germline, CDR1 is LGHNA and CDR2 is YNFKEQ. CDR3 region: CASSQVLGSLGEQFF.

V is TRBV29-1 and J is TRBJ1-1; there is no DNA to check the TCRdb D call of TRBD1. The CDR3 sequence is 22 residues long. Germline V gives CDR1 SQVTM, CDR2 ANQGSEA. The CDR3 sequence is CSADPYIQRGMGPHFMNTEAFF.

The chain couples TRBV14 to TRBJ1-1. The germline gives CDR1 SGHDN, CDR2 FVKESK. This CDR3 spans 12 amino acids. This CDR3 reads CASSRLITEAFF.

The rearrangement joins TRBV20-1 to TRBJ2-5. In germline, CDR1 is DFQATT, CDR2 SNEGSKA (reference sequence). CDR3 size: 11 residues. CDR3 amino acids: CSARDGETEYF.

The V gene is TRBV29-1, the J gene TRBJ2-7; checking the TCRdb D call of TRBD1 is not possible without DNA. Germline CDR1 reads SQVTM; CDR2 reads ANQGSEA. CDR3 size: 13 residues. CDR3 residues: CSVEEGAGNEQYF.

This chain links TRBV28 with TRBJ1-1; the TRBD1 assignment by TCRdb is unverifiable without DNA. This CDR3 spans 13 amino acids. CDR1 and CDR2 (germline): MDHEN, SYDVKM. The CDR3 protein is CASSSTGWASAFF.

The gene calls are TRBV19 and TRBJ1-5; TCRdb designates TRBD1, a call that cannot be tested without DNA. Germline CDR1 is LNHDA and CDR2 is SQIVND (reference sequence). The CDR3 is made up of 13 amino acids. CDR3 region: CASSIQGDQPQHF. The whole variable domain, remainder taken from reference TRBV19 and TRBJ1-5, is DGGITQSPKYLFRKEGQNVTLSCEQNLNHDAMYWYRQDPGQGLRLIYYSQIVNDFQKGDIAEGYSVSREKKESFPLTVTSAQKNPTAFYLCASSIQGDQPQHFGDGTRLSIL.

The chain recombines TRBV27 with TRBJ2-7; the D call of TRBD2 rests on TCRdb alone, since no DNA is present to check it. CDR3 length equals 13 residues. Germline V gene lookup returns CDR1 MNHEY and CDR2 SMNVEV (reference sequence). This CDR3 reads CASSFGPNYEQYF.

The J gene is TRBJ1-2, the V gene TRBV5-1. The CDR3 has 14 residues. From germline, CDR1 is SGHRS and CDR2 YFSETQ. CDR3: CASSLSSPGLGYTF.

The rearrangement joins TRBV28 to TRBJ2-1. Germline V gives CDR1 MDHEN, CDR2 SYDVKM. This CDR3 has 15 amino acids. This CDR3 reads CASSFWVSSYNEQFF.

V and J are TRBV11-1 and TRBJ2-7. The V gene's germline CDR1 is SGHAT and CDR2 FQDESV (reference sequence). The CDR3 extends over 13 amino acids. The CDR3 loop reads CASSLTAAYEQYF.

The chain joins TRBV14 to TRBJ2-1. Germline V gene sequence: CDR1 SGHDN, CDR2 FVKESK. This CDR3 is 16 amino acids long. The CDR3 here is CASSQDLTSSLDEQFF. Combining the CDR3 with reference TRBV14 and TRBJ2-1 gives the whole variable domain EAGVTQFPSHSVIEKGQTVTLRCDPISGHDNLYWYRRVMGKEIKFLLHFVKESKQDESGMPNNRFLAERTGGTYSTLKVQPAELEDSGVYFCASSQDLTSSLDEQFFGPGTRLTVL.

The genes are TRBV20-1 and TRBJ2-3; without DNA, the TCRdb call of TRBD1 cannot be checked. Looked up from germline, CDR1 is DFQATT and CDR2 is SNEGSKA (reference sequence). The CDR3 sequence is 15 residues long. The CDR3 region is CSARDPGQGLDTQYF.

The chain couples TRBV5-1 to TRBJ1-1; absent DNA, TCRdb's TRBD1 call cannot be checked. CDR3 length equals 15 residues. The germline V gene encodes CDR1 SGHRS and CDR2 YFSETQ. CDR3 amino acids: CASSLVDSLNTEAFF.

CDR3 sequence reads: CASSPGLTGELFF. The genes are TRBV11-2 and TRBJ2-2; the D call from TCRdb, TRBD2, cannot be confirmed without DNA. CDR1 and CDR2 (germline): SGHAT, FQNNGV. There are 13 residues in the CDR3.

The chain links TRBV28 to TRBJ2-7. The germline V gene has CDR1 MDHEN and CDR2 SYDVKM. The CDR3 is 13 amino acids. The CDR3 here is CASVGVISYEQYF.

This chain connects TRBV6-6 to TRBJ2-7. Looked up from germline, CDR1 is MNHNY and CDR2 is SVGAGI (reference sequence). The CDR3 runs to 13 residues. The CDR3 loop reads CASSYSGSDEQYF.

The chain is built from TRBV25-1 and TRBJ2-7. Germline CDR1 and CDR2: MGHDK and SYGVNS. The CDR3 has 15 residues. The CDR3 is CASSESGQVAIEQYF.

The CDR3 sequence: CASSLMTGAENEQFF. The J gene is TRBJ2-1, the V gene TRBV7-8; TCRdb reports TRBD2, a call that lacks DNA to check it against. The CDR3 sequence is 15 residues long. The germline gives CDR1 SGHVS, CDR2 FQNEAQ.

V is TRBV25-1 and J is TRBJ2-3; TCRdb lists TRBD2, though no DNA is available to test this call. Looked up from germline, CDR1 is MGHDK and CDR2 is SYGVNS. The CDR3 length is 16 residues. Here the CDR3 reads CASSGTDYFETDTQYF. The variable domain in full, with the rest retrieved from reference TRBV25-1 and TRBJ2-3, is EADIYQTPRYLVIGTGKKITLECSQTMGHDKMYWYQQDPGMELHLIHYSYGVNSTEKGDLSSESTVSRIRTEHFPLTLESARPSHTSQYLCASSGTDYFETDTQYFGPGTRLTVL.

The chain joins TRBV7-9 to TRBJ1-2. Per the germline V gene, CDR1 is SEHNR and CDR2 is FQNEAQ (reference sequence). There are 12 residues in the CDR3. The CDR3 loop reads CASSFAGNGYTF.

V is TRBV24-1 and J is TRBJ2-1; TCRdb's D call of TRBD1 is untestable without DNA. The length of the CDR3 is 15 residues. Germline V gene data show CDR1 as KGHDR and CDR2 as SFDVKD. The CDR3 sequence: CATSDDRDQDNEQFF.

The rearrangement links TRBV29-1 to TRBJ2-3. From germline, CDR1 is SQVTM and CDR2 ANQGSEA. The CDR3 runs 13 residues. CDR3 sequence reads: CSVIWWYVDTQYF.

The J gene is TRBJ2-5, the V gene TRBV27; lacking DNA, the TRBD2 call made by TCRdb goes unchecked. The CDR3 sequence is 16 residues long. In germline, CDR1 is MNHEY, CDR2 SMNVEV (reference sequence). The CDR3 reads CASSLSEAALGETQYF.

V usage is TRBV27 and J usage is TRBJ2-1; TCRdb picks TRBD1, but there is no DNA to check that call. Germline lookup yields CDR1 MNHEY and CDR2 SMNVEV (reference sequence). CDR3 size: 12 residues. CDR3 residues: CASSLGGDEQFF.

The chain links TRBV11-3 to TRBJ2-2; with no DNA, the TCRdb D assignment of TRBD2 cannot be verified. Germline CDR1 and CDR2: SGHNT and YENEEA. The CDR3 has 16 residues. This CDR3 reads CASSLDRAGNTGELFF. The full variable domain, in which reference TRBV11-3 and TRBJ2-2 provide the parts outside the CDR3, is EAGVVQSPRYKIIEKKQPVAFWCNPISGHNTLYWYLQNLGQGPELLIRYENEEAVDDSQLPKDRFSAERLKGVDSTLKIQPAELGDSAVYLCASSLDRAGNTGELFFGEGSRLTVL.

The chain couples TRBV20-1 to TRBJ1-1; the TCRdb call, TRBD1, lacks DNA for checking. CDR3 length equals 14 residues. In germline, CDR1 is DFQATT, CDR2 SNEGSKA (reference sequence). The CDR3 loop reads CSASPLFMNTEAFF.

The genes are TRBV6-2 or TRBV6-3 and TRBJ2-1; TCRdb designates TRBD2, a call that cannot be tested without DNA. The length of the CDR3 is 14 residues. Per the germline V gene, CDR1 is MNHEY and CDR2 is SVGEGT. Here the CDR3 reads CASSSGGAFNEQFF.

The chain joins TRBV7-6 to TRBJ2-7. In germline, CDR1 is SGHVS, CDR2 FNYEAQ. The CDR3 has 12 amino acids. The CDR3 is CASSLVWGEQYF. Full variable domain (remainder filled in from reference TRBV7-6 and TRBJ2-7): GAGVSQSPRYKVTKRGQDVALRCDPISGHVSLYWYRQALGQGPEFLTYFNYEAQQDKSGLPNDRFSAERPEGSISTLTIQRTEQRDSAMYRCASSLVWGEQYFGPGTRLTVT.

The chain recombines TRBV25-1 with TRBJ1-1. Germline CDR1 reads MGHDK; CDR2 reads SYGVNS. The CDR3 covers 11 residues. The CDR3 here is CASSSGLEAFF.